The 29 T cell receptor beta chains below all came from one sample that was sequenced in a study of beta chain features in type 1 diabetes listed by TCRdb under 2018. The paper's findings and limits, for the study overall: A moderate but significant shortening of TCRB CDR3 length was observed in type 1 diabetes patients in all four CD4+ subsets.

These receptors' antigens are unknown. The library was produced with the immunoSEQ multiplex PCR assay. The entire isolated RNA was reverse transcribed using the High Capacity cDNA Reverse Transcription Kit, and thus expressed TCRB transcripts were sequenced. Entries here come from immuneACCESS through TCRdb and include only in-frame sequences with V and J called. Some clones fail to appear in such tables; in the studies checked, an unresolved V gene covers under half of the shortfall, and the cause of the remainder is unknown. In all, the sample holds about 160,000 clones, and 63% of those were seen once. The biggest ten clones account for about 0.091% of the sample. What was sequenced was naive CD4+ T cells from blood. What this sample's cell subset or site label stands for: true naive CD4+ T cells. The origin of the receptors is a man aged 25 to 45 with type 1 diabetes.

The gene calls are TRBV28 and TRBJ2-3; D is unresolved. V lost 6 bases and J 2 bases, leaving 3 bases between the germline ends. The CDR3 totals 11 residues. Per the germline V gene, CDR1 is MDHEN and CDR2 is SYDVKM. CDR3 coding DNA: TGTGCCAGCAGAAACACAGATACGCAGTATTTT. Its translation: CASRNTDTQYF.

J is TRBJ2-5 and V is TRBV6-5; no reliable D call. The germline gives CDR1 MNHEY, CDR2 SVGAGI. The CDR3 runs 12 residues. V was cut by 6 bases and J by 5 bases, with 10 bases left in between. The CDR3 DNA follows: TGTGCCAGCAGCCCAACAGAGGAGACCCAGTACTTC. This codes for CASSPTEETQYF.

This sequence joins TRBV9 and TRBJ2-1; 10 bases fit TRBD2. The length of the CDR3 is 12 residues. Germline values: CDR1 SGDLS, CDR2 YYNGEE. V was pared by 4 bases and J by 10 bases, with 2 bases of the junction left unmatched. The CDR3 DNA reads TGTGCCAGCAGCCGACTAGCGGGCGAGCAGTTCTTC. Amino acid sequence: CASSRLAGEQFF. The full variable domain, completed using reference TRBV9 and TRBJ2-1, is DSGVTQTPKHLITATGQRVTLRCSPRSGDLSVYWYQQSLDQGLQFLIQYYNGEERAKGNILERFSAQQFPDLHSELNLSSLELGDSALYFCASSRLAGEQFFGPGTRLTVL.

This rearrangement joins TRBV2 to TRBJ2-5; D remains ambiguous. The germline V gene encodes CDR1 SNHLY and CDR2 FYNNEI. This CDR3 spans 11 amino acids. Between the trimmed V and J ends, which lost 1 base and 4 bases, there was a span of 1 base. CDR3 nucleotide sequence: TGTGCCAGCAGTGAAGGAGAGACCCAGTACTTC. Its protein is CASSEGETQYF.

This clone was detected a few times. CDR3 in DNA: TGCAGCCCAAGGGGGATCTACGAGCAGTACTTC. It translates to CSPRGIYEQYF. The genes are TRBV29-1 and TRBJ2-7, with D maybe TRBD1 (6 bases). This CDR3 contains 11 residues. Trimming stripped 8 bases from V and 3 bases from J, with 11 bases between. Germline CDR1 is SQVTM and CDR2 is ANQGSEA.

This clone has just a few counts. The chain has TRBV9 and TRBJ2-1, with D uncertain. V lost 3 bases to trimming and J lost 5 bases, with 12 bases between them. Germline loops: CDR1 SGDLS, CDR2 YYNGEE. The CDR3 spans 14 residues. The CDR3 coding sequence is TGTGCCAGCAGCGACAGAGCCCGTGACAATGAGCAGTTCTTC. It translates to CASSDRARDNEQFF.

The rearrangement joins TRBV10-3 to TRBJ2-3; 8 bases are shared with TRBD1. J lost 1 base, V lost 4 bases, and 4 bases had no gene match. The CDR3 is 15 residues long. The germline V gene has CDR1 ENHRY and CDR2 SYGVKD. CDR3 protein: CAISGQGQGTDTQYF. CDR3 in DNA: TGTGCCATCAGTGGACAGGGACAGGGCACAGATACGCAGTATTTT.

The J gene is TRBJ1-6, the V gene TRBV30; D remains unclear. V lost 0 bases and J lost 0, with 9 bases in between. The CDR3 has 16 amino acids. CDR1 and CDR2 from the germline V gene are GTSNPN and SVGIG (reference sequence). The CDR3 DNA sequence: TGTGCCTGGAGTGTTTCCGGAAGCTCCTATAATTCACCCCTCCACTTT. This translates into CAWSVSGSSYNSPLHF.

In DNA, the CDR3 is TGTGCCAGCAGCGTTCCAAGTTGGGGGGATCCAAACGCTGAAGCTTTCTTT. Its protein is CASSVPSWGDPNAEAFF. The gene calls are TRBV9 and TRBJ1-1, with D possibly being TRBD1 (5 bases). This CDR3 comprises 17 residues. The V end was cut by 2 bases, the J end by 6 bases, with 23 bases between. The V gene's germline CDR1 is SGDLS and CDR2 YYNGEE.

CDR3 bases: TGTGCCTGGACACCGAGCTACGGGGAGCTGTTTTTT. Translation: CAWTPSYGELFF. The rearrangement uses TRBV30 and TRBJ2-2; D not certain. Per germline, CDR1 GTSNPN and CDR2 SVGIG (reference sequence). V was clipped by 4 bases and J by 7 bases, with 10 bases between them. The CDR3 has 12 residues.

This chain uses TRBV7-9 with TRBJ1-6, with 9 bases aligning to TRBD1. CDR1 and CDR2 (germline): SEHNR, FQNEAQ (reference sequence). The CDR3 runs to 14 residues. The trim removed 5 bases at V and 6 bases at J, leaving 2 bases unmatched. The CDR3, as DNA: TGTGCCAGCAGCACGGACAGGGGTAATTCACCCCTCCACTTT. It translates to CASSTDRGNSPLHF.

This clone was seen just once. This chain joins TRBV5-4 and TRBJ2-7, with D unresolved. In germline, CDR1 is SGHNT, CDR2 YYREEE (reference sequence). V was shortened by 1 base and J by 2 bases, with 4 bases between the two germline ends. The CDR3 has 12 residues. The CDR3 DNA reads as TGTGCCAGCAGCTTGTACCCCTACGAGCAGTACTTC. Translated, it gives CASSLYPYEQYF.

This clone was observed once. V gene TRBV7-2 combines with J gene TRBJ1-2, with D possibly TRBD1 on 6 matching bases. Germline V gene sequence: CDR1 SGHTA, CDR2 FQGNSA. The CDR3 loop spans 14 amino acids. Between the trimmed V and J ends, which lost 3 bases and 2 bases, there was a span of 10 bases. CDR3 amino acids: CASSFRTENYGYTF. CDR3 bases: TGTGCCAGCAGCTTTAGGACAGAGAACTATGGCTACACCTTC.

This clone was picked up a small number of times. The rearrangement links TRBV29-1 to TRBJ2-1; TRBD1 aligns across 9 bases. Trimming removed 7 bases from V and 7 bases from J; junction bases left unmatched: 8. This CDR3 contains 13 residues. Per germline, CDR1 SQVTM and CDR2 ANQGSEA. The chain's CDR3 is CSADRQGGNEQFF. The DNA of the CDR3 is TGCAGCGCGGACCGACAGGGGGGGAATGAGCAGTTCTTC.

The table lists this clone with a count of one. The chain uses TRBV13 and TRBJ1-6; D remains ambiguous. The length of the CDR3 is 16 residues. The germline V gene encodes CDR1 PRHDT and CDR2 FYEKMQ (reference sequence). The V end lost 0 bases, the J end lost 4 bases, and 10 bases lay between the germline ends. The CDR3 sequence is CASSLGGLGYNSPLHF. In DNA form, the CDR3 reads TGTGCCAGCAGCTTAGGGGGTTTGGGTTATAATTCACCCCTCCACTTT.

This clone was detected only a few times. The V call is TRBV7-2, the J call TRBJ2-7, with 10 bases lining up with TRBD1. Germline V gives CDR1 SGHTA, CDR2 FQGNSA. The CDR3 is 15 residues long. After removal of 4 bases from V and 5 bases from J, the junction contained 8 bases not matched to a gene. This CDR3 reads CASSSSGTGVDEQYF. Written as DNA, the CDR3 is TGTGCCAGCAGCTCGTCCGGGACAGGGGTAGACGAGCAGTACTTC.

The chain uses TRBV2 and TRBJ2-4, with D possibly being TRBD1 (5 bases). The CDR3 length is 15 residues. Between the trimmed V and J ends, which lost 6 bases and 0 bases, there was a span of 12 bases. From germline, CDR1 is SNHLY and CDR2 FYNNEI. This CDR3 reads CASRLDRAAKNIQYF. The CDR3 DNA follows: TGTGCCAGCAGACTCGACAGAGCAGCCAAAAACATTCAGTACTTC. Looking up the rest from reference TRBV2 and TRBJ2-4 gives the full variable domain: EPEVTQTPSHQVTQMGQEVILRCVPISNHLYFYWYRQILGQKVEFLVSFYNNEISEKSEIFDDQFSVERPDGSNFTLKIRSTKLEDSAMYFCASRLDRAAKNIQYFGAGTRLSVL.

Only one count was recorded for this clone. The chain combines TRBV29-1 with TRBJ2-3; perhaps TRBD1 as D (6 bases). Germline assignment: CDR1 SQVTM and CDR2 ANQGSEA. The CDR3 spans 13 residues. V lost 3 bases to trimming and J lost 3 bases, with 10 bases between them. The CDR3 DNA reads as TGCAGCGTTGACAGGGGACAAACAGATACGCAGTATTTT. This codes for CSVDRGQTDTQYF.

This chain connects TRBV4-1 to TRBJ1-2; D gene uncertain. Germline CDR1 MGHRA, CDR2 YSYEKL. The CDR3 length is 17 residues. The V end was cut by 0 bases, the J end by 1 base, with 15 bases between. CDR3 nucleotide sequence: TGCGCCAGCAGCCAAGATGGGCGGGTATCGCGTAACTATGGCTACACCTTC. Its translation is CASSQDGRVSRNYGYTF.

CDR3 sequence reads: CASIVRHGAYEQYF. CDR3 nucleotides: TGTGCCAGCATAGTTCGCCACGGAGCCTACGAGCAGTACTTC. The rearrangement uses TRBV28 and TRBJ2-7; D is unclear. The V end was cut by 7 bases, the J end by 2 bases, with 15 bases between. The CDR3 consists of 14 residues. The germline V gene has CDR1 MDHEN and CDR2 SYDVKM.

This rearrangement joins TRBV9 to TRBJ1-1; D gene ambiguous. From germline, CDR1 is SGDLS and CDR2 YYNGEE. CDR3 size: 14 residues. The V and J ends lost 6 bases and 1 base respectively, with 13 bases between them. CDR3 amino acids: CASTPRSENTEAFF. The CDR3 DNA reads as TGTGCCAGCACCCCCCGGTCCGAGAACACTGAAGCTTTCTTT. The full variable domain, with the rest looked up from reference TRBV9 and TRBJ1-1, is DSGVTQTPKHLITATGQRVTLRCSPRSGDLSVYWYQQSLDQGLQFLIQYYNGEERAKGNILERFSAQQFPDLHSELNLSSLELGDSALYFCASTPRSENTEAFFGQGTRLTVV.

In this sample, this clone turned up once. The chain combines TRBV2 with TRBJ2-6, with D perhaps TRBD2 (5 bases). CDR3 length: 15 residues. Per the germline V gene, CDR1 is SNHLY and CDR2 is FYNNEI. V was cut by 6 bases and J by 1 base, with 10 bases left in between. CDR3 sequence (DNA): TGTGCCAGCAGCGCGTGGAGGTCTGGGGCCAACGTCCTGACTTTC. Encoded protein: CASSAWRSGANVLTF.

This clone showed up just a few times. This chain joins TRBV6-5 and TRBJ2-1; 7 nucleotides agree with TRBD2. The CDR3 is made up of 14 amino acids. V trimming: 5 bases; J trimming: 0 bases; junction bases outside the gene matches: 1. Germline V gives CDR1 MNHEY, CDR2 SVGAGI. CDR3 nucleotide sequence: TGTGCCAGCAGTCGGACTAGCTCCTACAATGAGCAGTTCTTC. Protein sequence: CASSRTSSYNEQFF.

Details on this clone: Other DNA sequences from this sample encode an identical CDR3 as well. The CDR3 DNA reads as TGTGCCAGCAGCTTAGGACTAGCGGGTCGAGATACGCAGTATTTT. Translating it yields CASSLGLAGRDTQYF. The chain uses TRBV7-2 and TRBJ2-3, with 10 nucleotides matching TRBD2. The CDR3 loop spans 15 amino acids. Germline V gives CDR1 SGHTA, CDR2 FQGNSA. V trimming: 1 base; J trimming: 5 bases; junction bases outside the gene matches: 3. The full variable domain, in which reference TRBV7-2 and TRBJ2-3 provide the parts outside the CDR3, is GAGVSQSPSNKVTEKGKDVELRCDPISGHTALYWYRQSLGQGLEFLIYFQGNSAPDKSGLPSDRFSAERTGGSVSTLTIQRTQQEDSAVYLCASSLGLAGRDTQYFGPGTRLTVL.

The chain carries TRBV11-2 and TRBJ2-7; 7 bases fit TRBD1. Trimming at V came to 6 bases and at J to 2 bases, leaving 7 bases not matched to a gene. CDR1 SGHAT and CDR2 FQNNGV come from the germline V gene. CDR3 length: 14 amino acids. CDR3 sequence reads: CASSYTGQPYEQYF. The CDR3 bases are TGTGCCAGCAGTTACACGGGACAGCCCTACGAGCAGTACTTC. The full variable domain, in which reference TRBV11-2 and TRBJ2-7 provide the parts outside the CDR3, is EAGVAQSPRYKIIEKRQSVAFWCNPISGHATLYWYQQILGQGPKLLIQFQNNGVVDDSQLPKDRFSAERLKGVDSTLKIQPAKLEDSAVYLCASSYTGQPYEQYFGPGTRLTVT.

The V gene is TRBV27, the J gene TRBJ1-2; 7 positions match TRBD1. The germline CDR1 and CDR2 sequences are MNHEY and SMNVEV (reference sequence). The CDR3 is 15 amino acids. J gave up 6 bases and V 5 bases, and 12 bases lay outside the gene matches. CDR3 residues: CASSPGTARNHGYTF. CDR3 DNA sequence: TGTGCCAGCAGTCCAGGGACAGCGAGAAACCATGGCTACACCTTC.

The chain combines TRBV10-3 with TRBJ2-1, with a tentative D call TRBD2 (6 bases). Trimming stripped 2 bases from V and 5 bases from J, with 13 bases between. This CDR3 is built from 15 residues. In germline, CDR1 is ENHRY, CDR2 SYGVKD. The CDR3 bases are TGTGCCATCAGTGAGCTTGGCGGGGCCAACAATGAGCAGTTCTTC. This gives the protein CAISELGGANNEQFF.

V and J are TRBV6-5 and TRBJ2-1; D is perhaps TRBD1 (5 bases). Trimming stripped 0 bases from V and 8 bases from J, with 11 bases between. The CDR3 is 14 residues long. Germline CDR1 MNHEY, CDR2 SVGAGI. The CDR3 spells CASSYSGRVDEQFF. The CDR3, as DNA: TGTGCCAGCAGTTACTCTGGCAGGGTGGATGAGCAGTTCTTC.

Here the CDR3 DNA reads TGTGCCAGCTCCGTGGGCAGTATCACTGAAGCTTTCTTT. Translated, it gives CASSVGSITEAFF. The rearrangement links TRBV2 to TRBJ1-1; D is unclear. The CDR3 extends over 13 amino acids. Germline V gene lookup returns CDR1 SNHLY and CDR2 FYNNEI. V lost 8 bases and J lost 4, with 14 bases in between.